These 17 T cell receptor beta chains came from one sample sequenced in a study of cytotoxic CD8 clonotypes in ibrutinib-treated CLL. Clones were read by immunoSEQ multiplex PCR, and TCRdb kept only the in-frame ones, dropping some. This table holds roughly 56,000 clones, around 68% found once. The sequencing used PBMCs, collected after 12 months of ibrutinib treatment. The source is a human donor with chronic lymphocytic leukemia.

This clone was seen only a few times. This sequence joins TRBV5-4 and TRBJ2-2; 9 bases match TRBD2. The CDR3 spans 16 residues. V lost 0 bases, J lost 6 bases, and 6 bases stayed unmatched. Germline V gene sequence: CDR1 SGHNT, CDR2 YYREEE (reference sequence). CDR3 DNA sequence: TGTGCCAGCAGCTTGGGAGGAGGACTAGCGCCCGGGGAGCTGTTTTTT. Residues: CASSLGGGLAPGELFF.

This clone was seen only once. The chain is built from TRBV7-6 and TRBJ2-6; no reliable D call. The CDR3 sequence is 16 residues long. Germline lookup yields CDR1 SGHVS and CDR2 FNYEAQ. Deletions cut 1 base from V and 2 bases from J, with 9 bases between. CDR3 sequence (DNA): TGTGCCAGCAGCTTAGTGGGTCCCCCTGGGGCCAACGTCCTGACTTTC. Translating gives CASSLVGPPGANVLTF.

The chain links TRBV5-1 to TRBJ1-1; unclear D gene. V lost 4 bases and J 4 bases, leaving 14 bases between the germline ends. Germline CDR1 and CDR2: SGHRS and YFSETQ. The CDR3 has 14 amino acids. The DNA for the CDR3 is TGCGCCAGCAGCCGGACTGGCACGAGCACTGAAGCTTTCTTT. Residues: CASSRTGTSTEAFF.

The chain couples TRBV9 to TRBJ1-2; a possible D gene is TRBD1 (5 bases). Trimming removed 0 bases from V and 2 bases from J, with 11 bases in between. CDR3 size: 15 residues. Germline loops: CDR1 SGDLS, CDR2 YYNGEE. The CDR3 DNA reads as TGTGCCAGCAGCGTAGAGTCGGGGGGAAACTATGGCTACACCTTC. Its translation is CASSVESGGNYGYTF.

The chain is built from TRBV5-4 and TRBJ1-1; D unclear. CDR3 length equals 16 residues. The germline V gene encodes CDR1 SGHNT and CDR2 YYREEE (reference sequence). Trimming pared 5 bases from V and 0 bases from J, leaving 17 bases between. In DNA form, the CDR3 reads TGTGCCAGCAGGGACTACGGAGGGTTCATGAACACTGAAGCTTTCTTT. It is translated as CASRDYGGFMNTEAFF.

V usage is TRBV4-1 and J usage is TRBJ2-7; weak D call: TRBD1 (6 bases). V was clipped by 4 bases and J by 4 bases, with 17 bases between them. CDR3 length equals 15 residues. Germline CDR1 MGHRA, CDR2 YSYEKL. CDR3 amino acids: CASSPRSGTLYEQYF. The CDR3 coding sequence is TGCGCCAGCAGCCCGAGGTCCGGGACATTATACGAGCAGTACTTC.

The V and J genes are TRBV6-6 and TRBJ2-7; D ambiguous. Trimming shortened V by 4 bases and J by 3 bases, and 10 bases separated the two germline ends. Germline loops: CDR1 MNHNY, CDR2 SVGAGI (reference sequence). This CDR3 contains 13 residues. The CDR3 spells CASSSSDIYEQYF. In nucleotides, the CDR3 is TGTGCCAGCAGTTCCTCGGATATCTACGAGCAGTACTTC.

This clone was detected only a few times. The chain has TRBV7-9 and TRBJ1-1; D might be TRBD1 (5 bases). This CDR3 region has 15 residues. The germline gives CDR1 SEHNR, CDR2 FQNEAQ (reference sequence). V dropped 5 bases and J dropped 0 bases, with 13 bases sitting between them. CDR3 sequence: CASSEVGRMNTEAFF. For the CDR3, the DNA is TGTGCCAGCAGCGAAGTGGGGCGGATGAACACTGAAGCTTTCTTT. The full variable domain, completed using reference TRBV7-9 and TRBJ1-1, is DTGVSQNPRHKITKRGQNVTFRCDPISEHNRLYWYRQTLGQGPEFLTYFQNEAQLEKSRLLSDRFSAERPKGSFSTLEIQRTEQGDSAMYLCASSEVGRMNTEAFFGQGTRLTVV.

This chain uses TRBV28 with TRBJ2-2, with 7 bases aligning to TRBD1. CDR3 size: 16 residues. From germline, CDR1 is MDHEN and CDR2 SYDVKM. V was clipped by 3 bases and J by 3 bases; unmatched bases: 7. The CDR3 protein is CASSFRVGQHTGELFF. The CDR3 nucleotides read TGTGCCAGCAGTTTTCGAGTGGGACAGCACACCGGGGAGCTGTTTTTT.

This chain joins TRBV6-5 and TRBJ1-2; D is undetermined. The germline CDR1 and CDR2 sequences are MNHEY and SVGAGI. V shed 10 bases and J shed 0 bases, with 15 bases lying between them. The CDR3 is 14 residues long. CDR3 sequence: CATAADPTNYGYTF. The CDR3 region has the DNA TGTGCCACTGCGGCAGACCCTACTAACTATGGCTACACCTTC.

V usage is TRBV6-6 and J usage is TRBJ2-2; the D gene is possibly TRBD1 (6 bases). Per germline, CDR1 MNHNY and CDR2 SVGAGI (reference sequence). This CDR3 contains 13 residues. The ends were cut back, 8 bases at V and 0 bases at J, with 7 bases in the middle. CDR3: CASYRANTGELFF. The CDR3 DNA reads as TGTGCCAGCTACAGGGCGAACACCGGGGAGCTGTTTTTT.

This chain connects TRBV27 to TRBJ2-1; D is uncertain. This CDR3 contains 14 residues. From germline, CDR1 is MNHEY and CDR2 SMNVEV (reference sequence). V gave up 6 bases and J gave up 0 bases, with 9 bases separating them. The CDR3 DNA sequence: TGTGCCAGCAGCGCGCTGAGCTCCTACAATGAGCAGTTCTTC. This translates into CASSALSSYNEQFF.

V is TRBV27 and J is TRBJ1-1; TRBD1 matches at 7 bases. Germline trimming cut 10 bases from V and 8 bases from J; bases unmatched to any gene: 19. CDR1 is MNHEY and CDR2 is SMNVEV in the germline V gene (reference sequence). The CDR3 runs to 15 residues. The DNA for the CDR3 is TGTGCCACCAAAGGGGGCCCAGAGCCCTTCCGAGAAGCTTTCTTT. Amino acid sequence: CATKGGPEPFREAFF.

The chain has TRBV20-1 and TRBJ2-1, with D tentatively TRBD2 (5 bases). V lost 7 bases to trimming and J lost 6 bases, with 10 bases between them. Looked up from germline, CDR1 is DFQATT and CDR2 is SNEGSKA (reference sequence). This CDR3 region has 11 residues. The CDR3 is CSGRAVNEQFF. The CDR3 bases are TGCAGTGGTCGAGCGGTCAATGAGCAGTTCTTC.

This chain joins TRBV5-1 and TRBJ2-7; no clear D gene. Germline V gene lookup returns CDR1 SGHRS and CDR2 YFSETQ. The length of the CDR3 is 12 residues. Trimming cost V 0 bases and J 3 bases, with 4 bases left between them. DNA for the CDR3: TGCGCCAGCAGCTTGGGGGACTACGAGCAGTACTTC. Amino acid sequence: CASSLGDYEQYF.

J is TRBJ1-1 and V is TRBV18, with D possibly being TRBD1 (6 bases). Trimming took off 1 base at V and 5 bases at J, with 17 bases between the two ends. Germline-derived CDR1 and CDR2 are KGHSH and LQKENI. This CDR3 is 16 amino acids long. The CDR3 DNA sequence: TGTGCCAGCTCACCACGGGGGGGCCAGGGAGTAACTGAAGCTTTCTTT. This gives the protein CASSPRGGQGVTEAFF.

The gene calls are TRBV7-6 and TRBJ2-3, with D possibly matching TRBD2 (7 bases). The ends were cut back, 2 bases at V and 8 bases at J, with 11 bases in the middle. CDR1 SGHVS and CDR2 FNYEAQ come from the germline V gene. CDR3 length: 13 residues. CDR3 in DNA: TGTGCCAGCAGCTTACAGGGGAGGGGTACGCAGTATTTT. Its translation: CASSLQGRGTQYF.